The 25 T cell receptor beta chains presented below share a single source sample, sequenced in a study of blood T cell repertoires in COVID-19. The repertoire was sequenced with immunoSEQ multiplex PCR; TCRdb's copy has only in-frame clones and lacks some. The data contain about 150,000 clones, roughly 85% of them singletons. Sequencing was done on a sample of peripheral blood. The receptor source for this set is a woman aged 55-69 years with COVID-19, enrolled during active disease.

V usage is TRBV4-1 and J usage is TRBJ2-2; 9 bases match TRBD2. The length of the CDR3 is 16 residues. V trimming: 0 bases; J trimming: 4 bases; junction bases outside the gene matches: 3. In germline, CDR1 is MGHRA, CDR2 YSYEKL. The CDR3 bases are TGCGCCAGCAGCCAAGAAGGCGGGAGGGCCACCGGGGAGCTGTTTTTT. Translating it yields CASSQEGGRATGELFF.

In DNA form, the CDR3 reads TGTGCCAGTACAGAGTATACGACAGGGAGTATTGGCTACACCTTC. It encodes CASTEYTTGSIGYTF. The V call is TRBV19, the J call TRBJ1-2; 7 bases align to TRBD1. The CDR3 totals 15 residues. With V trimmed by 7 bases and J by 7 bases, 15 bases remained unmatched. Germline values: CDR1 LNHDA, CDR2 SQIVND (reference sequence).

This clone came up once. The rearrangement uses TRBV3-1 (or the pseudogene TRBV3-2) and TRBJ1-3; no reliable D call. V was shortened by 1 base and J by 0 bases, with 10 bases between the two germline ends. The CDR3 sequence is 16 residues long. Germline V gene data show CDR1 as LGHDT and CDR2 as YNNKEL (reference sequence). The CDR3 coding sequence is TGTGCCAGCAGCCAAGGGAACGGAGTCTCTGGAAACACCATATATTTT. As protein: CASSQGNGVSGNTIYF.

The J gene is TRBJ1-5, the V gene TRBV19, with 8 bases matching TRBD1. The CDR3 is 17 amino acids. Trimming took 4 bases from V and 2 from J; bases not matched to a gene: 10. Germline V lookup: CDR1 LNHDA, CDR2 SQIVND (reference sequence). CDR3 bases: TGTGCCAGTAGTAGGCTCGCGACAGGGGATCGCAATCAGCCCCAGCATTTT. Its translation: CASSRLATGDRNQPQHF.

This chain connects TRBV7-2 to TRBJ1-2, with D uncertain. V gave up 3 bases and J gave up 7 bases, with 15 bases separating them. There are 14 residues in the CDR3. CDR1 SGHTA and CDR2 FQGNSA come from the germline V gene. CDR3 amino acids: CASSFYGVQSGYTF. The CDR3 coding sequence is TGTGCCAGCAGCTTCTACGGGGTTCAGAGTGGCTACACCTTC.

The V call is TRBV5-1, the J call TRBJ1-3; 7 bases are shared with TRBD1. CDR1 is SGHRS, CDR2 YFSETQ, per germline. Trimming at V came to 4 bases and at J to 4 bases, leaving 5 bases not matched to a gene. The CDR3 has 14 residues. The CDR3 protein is CASSMGTEGNTIYF. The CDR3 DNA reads TGCGCCAGCAGCATGGGGACAGAGGGAAACACCATATATTTT. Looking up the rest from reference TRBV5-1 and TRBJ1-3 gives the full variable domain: KAGVTQTPRYLIKTRGQQVTLSCSPISGHRSVSWYQQTPGQGLQFLFEYFSETQRNKGNFPGRFSGRQFSNSRSEMNVSTLELGDSALYLCASSMGTEGNTIYFGEGSWLTVV.

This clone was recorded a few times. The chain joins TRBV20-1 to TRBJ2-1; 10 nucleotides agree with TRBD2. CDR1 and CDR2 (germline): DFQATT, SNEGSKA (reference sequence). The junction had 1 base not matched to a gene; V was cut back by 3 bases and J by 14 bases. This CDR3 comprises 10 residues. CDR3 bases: TGCAGTGCTAGTGGACTAGCGGAGTTCTTC. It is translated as CSASGLAEFF.

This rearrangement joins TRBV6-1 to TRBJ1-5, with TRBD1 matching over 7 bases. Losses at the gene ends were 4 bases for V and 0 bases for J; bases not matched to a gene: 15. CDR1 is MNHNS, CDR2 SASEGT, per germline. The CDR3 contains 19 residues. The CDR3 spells CASSGQGPVPPYSNQPQHF. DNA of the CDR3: TGTGCCAGCAGTGGACAGGGTCCTGTCCCCCCTTATAGCAATCAGCCCCAGCATTTT.

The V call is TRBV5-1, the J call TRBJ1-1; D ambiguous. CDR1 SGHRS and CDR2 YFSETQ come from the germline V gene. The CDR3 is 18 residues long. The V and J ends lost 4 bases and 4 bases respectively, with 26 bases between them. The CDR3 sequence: CASSLSTQSDPRRTEAFF. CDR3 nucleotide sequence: TGCGCCAGCAGCCTTAGTACCCAAAGCGACCCCCGCCGCACTGAAGCTTTCTTT.

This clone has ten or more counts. The CDR3 protein is CASSPREGNLYGYTF. The CDR3 nucleotides read TGTGCCAGCAGTCCCCGGGAGGGGAATTTATATGGCTACACCTTC. V gene TRBV6-5 combines with J gene TRBJ1-2; TRBD1 might be the D (5 bases). The V gene's germline CDR1 is MNHEY and CDR2 SVGAGI. The length of the CDR3 is 15 residues. Trimming removed 5 bases from V and 5 bases from J, with 18 bases in between.

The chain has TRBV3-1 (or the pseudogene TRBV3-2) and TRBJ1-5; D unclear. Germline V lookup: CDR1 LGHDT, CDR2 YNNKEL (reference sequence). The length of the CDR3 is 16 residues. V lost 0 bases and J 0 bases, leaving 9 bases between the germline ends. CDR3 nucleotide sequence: TGTGCCAGCAGCCAAGATATGGGCAGTAGCAATCAGCCCCAGCATTTT. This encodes CASSQDMGSSNQPQHF.

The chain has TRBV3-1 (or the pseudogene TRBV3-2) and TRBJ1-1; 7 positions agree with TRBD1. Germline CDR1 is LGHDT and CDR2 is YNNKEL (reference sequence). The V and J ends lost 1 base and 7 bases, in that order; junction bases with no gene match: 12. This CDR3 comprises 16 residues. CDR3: CASSQGSDRVRIEAFF. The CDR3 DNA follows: TGTGCCAGCAGCCAAGGTTCCGACAGGGTTCGAATTGAAGCTTTCTTT.

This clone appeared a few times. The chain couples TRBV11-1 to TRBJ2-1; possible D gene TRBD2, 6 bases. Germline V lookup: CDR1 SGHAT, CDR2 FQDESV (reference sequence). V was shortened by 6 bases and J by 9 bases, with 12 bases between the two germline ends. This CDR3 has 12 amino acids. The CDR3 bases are TGTGCCAGCAGTTACCGGGGGATTGAGCAGTTCTTC. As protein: CASSYRGIEQFF.

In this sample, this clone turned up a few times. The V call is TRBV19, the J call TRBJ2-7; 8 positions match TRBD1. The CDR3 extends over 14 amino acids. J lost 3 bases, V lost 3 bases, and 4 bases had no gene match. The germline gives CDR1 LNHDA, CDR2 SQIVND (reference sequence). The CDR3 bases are TGTGCCAGTAGTATCCGGGACAGGTTCTACGAGCAGTACTTC. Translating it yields CASSIRDRFYEQYF.

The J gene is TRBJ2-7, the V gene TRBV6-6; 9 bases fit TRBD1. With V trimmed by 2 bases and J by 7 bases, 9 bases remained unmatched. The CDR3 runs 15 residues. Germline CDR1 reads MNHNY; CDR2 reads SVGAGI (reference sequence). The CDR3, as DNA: TGTGCCAGCAGTTACGGAGGGGACAGGGTCCGGGAGCAGTACGTC. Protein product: CASSYGGDRVREQYV.

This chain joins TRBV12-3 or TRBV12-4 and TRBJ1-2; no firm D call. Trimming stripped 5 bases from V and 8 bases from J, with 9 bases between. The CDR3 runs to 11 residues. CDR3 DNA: TGTGCCAGCAGTACCCTCGCGGGCTACACCTTC. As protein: CASSTLAGYTF.

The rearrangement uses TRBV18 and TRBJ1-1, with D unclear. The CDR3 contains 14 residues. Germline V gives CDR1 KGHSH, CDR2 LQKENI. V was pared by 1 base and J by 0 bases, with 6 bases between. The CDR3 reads CASSPRTLNTEAFF. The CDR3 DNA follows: TGTGCCAGCTCACCACGCACTTTGAACACTGAAGCTTTCTTT.

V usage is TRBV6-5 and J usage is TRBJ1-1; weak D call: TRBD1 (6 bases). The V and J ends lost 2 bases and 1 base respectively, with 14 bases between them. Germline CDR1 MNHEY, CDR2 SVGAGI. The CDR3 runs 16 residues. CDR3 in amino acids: CASSYPRGAGNTEAFF. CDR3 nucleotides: TGTGCCAGCAGTTACCCCAGGGGCGCAGGGAACACTGAAGCTTTCTTT.

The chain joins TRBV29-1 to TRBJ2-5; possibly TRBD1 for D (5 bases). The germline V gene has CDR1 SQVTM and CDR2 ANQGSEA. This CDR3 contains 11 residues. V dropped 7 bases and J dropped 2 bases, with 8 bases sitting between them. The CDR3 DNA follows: TGCAGCGGTCACAGGCAAGAGACCCAGTACTTC. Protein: CSGHRQETQYF.

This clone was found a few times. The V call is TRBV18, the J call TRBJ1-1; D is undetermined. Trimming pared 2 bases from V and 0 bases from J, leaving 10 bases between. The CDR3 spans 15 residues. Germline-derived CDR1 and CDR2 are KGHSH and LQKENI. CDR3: CASSPKTALNTEAFF. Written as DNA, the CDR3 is TGTGCCAGCTCACCAAAAACAGCTTTGAACACTGAAGCTTTCTTT.

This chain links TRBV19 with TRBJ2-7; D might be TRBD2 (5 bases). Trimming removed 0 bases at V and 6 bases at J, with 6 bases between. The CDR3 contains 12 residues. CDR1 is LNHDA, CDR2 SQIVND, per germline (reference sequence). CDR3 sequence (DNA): TGTGCCAGTAGTATAGATCGGGGCGAGCAGTACTTC. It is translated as CASSIDRGEQYF.

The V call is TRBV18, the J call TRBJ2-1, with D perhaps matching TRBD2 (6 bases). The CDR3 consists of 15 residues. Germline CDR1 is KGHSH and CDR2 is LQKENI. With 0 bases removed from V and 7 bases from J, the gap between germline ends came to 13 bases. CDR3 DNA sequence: TGTGCCAGCTCACCACCGGGGGGACTTTCTAATGAGCAGTTCTTC. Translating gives CASSPPGGLSNEQFF.

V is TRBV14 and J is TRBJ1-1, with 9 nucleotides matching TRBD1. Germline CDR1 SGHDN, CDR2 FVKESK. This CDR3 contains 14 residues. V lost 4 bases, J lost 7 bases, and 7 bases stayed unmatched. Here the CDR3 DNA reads TGTGCCAGCAGCCGAGCCGGGACAGGGAGTGAAGCTTTCTTT. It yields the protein CASSRAGTGSEAFF.

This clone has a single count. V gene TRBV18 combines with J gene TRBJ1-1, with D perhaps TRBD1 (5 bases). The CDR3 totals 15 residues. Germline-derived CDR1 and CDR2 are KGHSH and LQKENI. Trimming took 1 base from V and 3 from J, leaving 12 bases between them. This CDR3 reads CASSPRLQDHTEAFF. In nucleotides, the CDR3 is TGTGCCAGCTCACCACGTCTACAGGATCACACTGAAGCTTTCTTT.

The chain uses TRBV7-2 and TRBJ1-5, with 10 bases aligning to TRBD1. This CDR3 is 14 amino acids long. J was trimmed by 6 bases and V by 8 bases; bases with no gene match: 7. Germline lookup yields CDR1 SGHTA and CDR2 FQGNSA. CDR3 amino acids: CASGDRGLSQPQHF. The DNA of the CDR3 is TGTGCCAGCGGCGACAGGGGGCTGAGTCAGCCCCAGCATTTT.